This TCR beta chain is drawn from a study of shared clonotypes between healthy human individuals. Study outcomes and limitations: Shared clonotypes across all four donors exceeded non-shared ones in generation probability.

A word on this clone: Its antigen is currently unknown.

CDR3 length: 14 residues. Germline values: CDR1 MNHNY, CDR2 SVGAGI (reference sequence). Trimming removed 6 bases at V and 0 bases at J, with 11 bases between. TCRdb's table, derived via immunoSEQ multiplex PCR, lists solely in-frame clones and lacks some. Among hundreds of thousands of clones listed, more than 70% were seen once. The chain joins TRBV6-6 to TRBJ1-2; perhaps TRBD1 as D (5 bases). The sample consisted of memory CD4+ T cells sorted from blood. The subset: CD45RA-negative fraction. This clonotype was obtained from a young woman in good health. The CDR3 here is CASSPDSSNYGYTF. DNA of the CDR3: TGTGCCAGCAGCCCCGACAGCTCTAACTATGGCTACACCTTC.